This T cell receptor (beta chain) was retrieved from a study of tumor-infiltrating lymphocytes in primary liver carcinoma. With regard to this clonotype: Just one base apart from a much larger clone, this may be a read error.

RNA and DNA were co-extracted from about 19-30 mg of unsorted bulk tissue. The template, roughly 0.45 ug total RNA, yielded TCR beta cDNA made with a constant-region primer. Three nested multiplex PCR rounds of slightly modified ARM-PCR generated TCR beta libraries. From the multiplex PCR reads, TCRdb called clonotypes with MiXCR, one entry per CDR3 protein. The sample lists approximately 74,000 distinct CDR3 sequences; 71% were seen once. Material: liver tumor tissue from sampling region 4. Subset defined: tumor region T4, right-lateral pole. This TCR was recovered from a woman aged 55-70 years with primary liver carcinoma and hepatitis B virus infection.

CDR3 amino acids: CTWSRQHGQGPTGTQYF. CDR3 nucleotide sequence: TGTACCTGGAGTCGACAGCACGGACAGGGGCCGACGGGGACCCAGTACTTC. The chain carries TRBV30 and TRBJ2-5; 9 positions match TRBD1. The CDR3 loop spans 17 amino acids. Per the germline V gene, CDR1 is GTSNPN and CDR2 is SVGIG (reference sequence).